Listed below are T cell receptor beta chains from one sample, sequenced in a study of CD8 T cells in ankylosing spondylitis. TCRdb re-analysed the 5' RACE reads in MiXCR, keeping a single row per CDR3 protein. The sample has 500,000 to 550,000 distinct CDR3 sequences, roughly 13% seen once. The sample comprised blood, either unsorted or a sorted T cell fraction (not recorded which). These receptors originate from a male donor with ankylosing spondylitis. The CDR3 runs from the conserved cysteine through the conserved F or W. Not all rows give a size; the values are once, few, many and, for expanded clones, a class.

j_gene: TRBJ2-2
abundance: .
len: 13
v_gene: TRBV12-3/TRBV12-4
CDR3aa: CAFSGGMAGELFF

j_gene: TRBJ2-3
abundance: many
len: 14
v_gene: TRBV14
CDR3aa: CASSQLSLADTQYF

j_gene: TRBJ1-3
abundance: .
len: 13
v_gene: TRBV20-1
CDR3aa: CSASGETENTIYF

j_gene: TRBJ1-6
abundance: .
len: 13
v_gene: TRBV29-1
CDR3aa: CSVRSSYNSPLHF

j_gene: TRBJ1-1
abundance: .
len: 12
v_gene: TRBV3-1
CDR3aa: CASSQEGQEAFF

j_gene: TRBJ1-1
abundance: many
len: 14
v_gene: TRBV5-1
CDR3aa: CASSLSSKDTEAFF

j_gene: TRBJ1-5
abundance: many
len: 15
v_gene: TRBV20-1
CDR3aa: CSAGSGLGLGQPQHF

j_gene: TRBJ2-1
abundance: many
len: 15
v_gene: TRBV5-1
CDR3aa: CASSIRTTLAEEQFF

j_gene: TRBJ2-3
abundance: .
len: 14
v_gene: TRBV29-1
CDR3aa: CSVEGDRSTDTQYF

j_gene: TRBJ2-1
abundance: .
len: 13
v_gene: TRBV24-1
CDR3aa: CATSDLLYNEQFF

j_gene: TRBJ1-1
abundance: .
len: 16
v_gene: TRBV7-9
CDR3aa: CASRSRTGRENTEAFF

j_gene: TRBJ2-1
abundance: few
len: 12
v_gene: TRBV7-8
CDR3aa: CASSFRSNEQFF

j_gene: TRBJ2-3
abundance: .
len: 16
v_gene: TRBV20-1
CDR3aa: CSARRGTSGRLDTQYF

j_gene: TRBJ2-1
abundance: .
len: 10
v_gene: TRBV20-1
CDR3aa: CSARWVEQFF

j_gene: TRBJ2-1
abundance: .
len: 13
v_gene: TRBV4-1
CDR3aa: CASSQEGGGVEFF

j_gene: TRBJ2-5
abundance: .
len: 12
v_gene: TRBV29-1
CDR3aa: CSVERTEETQYF

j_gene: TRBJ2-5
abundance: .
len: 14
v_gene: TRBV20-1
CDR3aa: CSAKDRRGSETQYF

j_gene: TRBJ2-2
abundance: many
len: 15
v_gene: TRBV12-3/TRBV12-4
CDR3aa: CATLMWLGSTGELFF

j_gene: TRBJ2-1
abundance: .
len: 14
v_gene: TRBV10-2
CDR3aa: CASTETSDYNEQFF

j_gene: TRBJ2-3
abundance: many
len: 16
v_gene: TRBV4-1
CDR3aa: CASSQDLGLLGDTQYF

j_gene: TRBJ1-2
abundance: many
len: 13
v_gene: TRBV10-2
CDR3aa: CASSGTGRFGYTF

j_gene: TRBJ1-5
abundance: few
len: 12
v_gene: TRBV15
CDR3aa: CATSKPEQPQHF

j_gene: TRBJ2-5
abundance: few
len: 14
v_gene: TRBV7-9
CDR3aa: CASSLAGLEETQYF

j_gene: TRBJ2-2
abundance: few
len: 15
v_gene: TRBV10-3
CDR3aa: CAISGERVNTGELFF